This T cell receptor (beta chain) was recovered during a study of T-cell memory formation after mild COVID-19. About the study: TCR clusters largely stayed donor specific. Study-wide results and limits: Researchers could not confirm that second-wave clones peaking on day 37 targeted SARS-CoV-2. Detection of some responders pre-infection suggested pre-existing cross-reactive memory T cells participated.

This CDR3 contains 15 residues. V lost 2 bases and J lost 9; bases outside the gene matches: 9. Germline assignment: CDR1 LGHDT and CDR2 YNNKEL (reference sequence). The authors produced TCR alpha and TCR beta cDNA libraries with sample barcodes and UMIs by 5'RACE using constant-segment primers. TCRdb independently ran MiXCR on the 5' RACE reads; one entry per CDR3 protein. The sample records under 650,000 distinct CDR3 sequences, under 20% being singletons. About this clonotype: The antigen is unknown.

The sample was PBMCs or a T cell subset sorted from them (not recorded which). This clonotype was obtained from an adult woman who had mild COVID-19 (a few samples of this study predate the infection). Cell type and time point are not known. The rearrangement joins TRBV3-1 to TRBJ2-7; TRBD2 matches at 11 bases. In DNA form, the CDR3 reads TGTGCCAGCAGCCAAACGACTAGCGGGGTGTTCGGGCAGTACTTC. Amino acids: CASSQTTSGVFGQYF.